This entry features one T cell receptor beta chain sequence. The antigen this receptor binds is unknown. Nothing much larger sits one base from this clone, and base qualities are not available. The data were obtained in a study of cytomegalovirus exposure and HLA in healthy donors (TCRdb year 2017). General notes on the study: In an earlier analysis of some 610 of the donors, less than 350 Gb of sequence data and approximately 120 million unique TCR beta sequences from some 170 million T cells were reported. An early release covering 550 to 650 HLA-typed donors comprised approximately 300 gigabases of sequencing data and around 80 million unique TCR sequences. Among the roughly 400 genotyped donors, more than 70% belonged to the genetic ancestry cluster associated with self-reported Caucasian donors. The study was designed to test whether signatures of past pathogen exposure could be identified by cataloging public T cell receptors. The T cell repertoires of roughly 660 subjects were profiled by immunosequencing and related to cytomegalovirus serostatus. A separate validation cohort of roughly 110 different subjects was used in addition to the roughly 620-subject first cohort. The study combined high-throughput TCR immunosequencing, statistical association of individual TCRs with disease status, and machine learning to predict cytomegalovirus infection status. A later analysis re-analyzed previously published TCR beta repertoires from 550 to 700 donors and added high-resolution HLA genotyping to study TCR occurrence patterns. Rather than using new phenotypic data, the later analysis identified candidate immune exposures from TCR beta sequences and from how often those sequences occurred across donors. An earlier analysis of around 540 of the donors applied high-throughput TCR beta sequencing to assess whether each TCR beta V gene segment acted as functional or pseudogenic. Donor age, sex, ethnicity and CMV serostatus were compiled together with the repertoire data. In a later genetic analysis, genome-wide SNP genotypes for about 65% of the 666 donors were used, and that subset was treated as a discovery cohort. All discovery cohort repertoires had been generated using a single sequencing platform. Both class I and class II loci were covered by HLA typing, at four-digit resolution. The number of typed donors differed by locus: about 620-640 for A, B, C, DRB1 and DQB1; 500 to 550 for DQA1; around 610 for DPA1; and 400 to 480 for DPB1. Several DR-DQ haplotypes were handled as single units for association and clustering because linkage in the cohort was strong. Across roughly 420 genotyped donors of the cohort, an average of approximately 240,000 unique TCR beta nucleotide sequences per donor were sequenced, and 15% to 20% of those sequences were non-productive.

In total, 666 healthy bone marrow donors made up the cohort. All cohort members were sampled while nominally healthy, although unrecorded immune exposures were likely present. The donor tested CMV seronegative and was one of the 352 seronegative cohort members. Each donor provided a peripheral blood sample, and peripheral blood mononuclear cells were used for TCR beta sequencing. Genomic DNA extraction from the blood cell samples was performed with the Qiagen DNeasy Blood Extraction Kit. Study-wide conclusions, independent of this receptor: In a later analysis, the rate of TCR association differed among HLA loci, with DRB1 alleles having the most associated TCRs and HLA-C alleles having the fewest. While some public TCRs were present in many individuals, most TCR sequences turned up only very rarely across donors. In a later analysis, HLA-associated TCR beta chains showed more clonal expansion and lower generation probabilities than non-associated chains that were equally common. According to the authors, the approach could potentially be generalized to other disease states and immunological phenotypes. In both the original and validation cohorts, the classifier was reported to diagnose cytomegalovirus status with high specificity and sensitivity. Most CMV-associated TCR beta chains appeared to be HLA-restricted in a later analysis, and the HLA associations seemed to be driven largely by CMV exposure. For the cohort, immune exposure information was limited to CMV serostatus. Some IMGT-functional V segments, including TRBV6-2 and TRBV6-3, could not be told apart with the 87-base-pair reads, so those segments were excluded. A further reported finding was that TCR beta sequences accurately predicted the HLA-A and HLA-B alleles for most subjects in the first cohort. A group of highly shared sequence variants was considered likely to be a technical artifact of the sequencing pipeline. According to a later genetic analysis, donors in an Asian-associated ancestry cluster had fewer N-insertions in productive TCRs than the approximately 700-donor mean. In an earlier analysis of some 640 of the donors, most TCR beta V segments were observed in productive rearrangements about 87% or about 30% of the time, broadly matching IMGT annotations. Linkage disequilibrium might explain the correlated functional status among segregating V segments, but an unknown experimental factor could not be ruled out. The presence/absence analyses assumed that sequencing depth was roughly uniform across donors, and that assumption may not be true. A later genetic analysis associated a missense DCLRE1C variant with V-gene and J-gene trimming of TCR beta chains, and an independent cohort replicated the association. The cohort was sequenced for TCR beta chains only, and without alpha or paired-chain data the features that could be detected were limited. The study gave a list of over 150 TCR beta chains associated with cytomegalovirus. Assigning TCR associations to individual alleles was difficult when HLA alleles, especially DR and DQ, strongly co-occurred. Because some donors lacked HLA typing at each locus, the association tests relied only on the typed subset. In vitro tests confirmed that a few of the cytomegalovirus-associated TCR beta chains recognize cytomegalovirus antigens. Because counts were too low, about 15 rarely observed V segments, including chromosome 9 orphons, were left out of the earlier analysis of some 600 of the donors. Several of the top co-occurrence clusters appeared to be linked to parvovirus B19, influenza, CMV and Epstein-Barr virus, according to a later analysis. A later analysis associated 15,000 to 20,000 TCR beta sequences with specific HLA alleles at a false discovery rate of 0.05.

Library construction relied on the immunoSEQ multiplex PCR assay. The multiplex PCR relied on a mix of 60 forward primers for TCR Vbeta segments and 13 reverse primers for TCR Jbeta segments. Amplification of the CDR3 region of rearranged TCR beta genes was performed with a multiplex PCR assay on genomic DNA. The amplified TCR beta libraries were sequenced on the Illumina HiSeq System as 87-base-pair reads. Per the original workflow: A later analysis tallied roughly 78 million unique TCR beta chains across the 600 to 700 repertoires, and about 12 million of those chains were shared by two or more donors. Raw reads were error-corrected and collapsed into unique sequences by a nearest-neighbor algorithm in which closely related sequences were merged to remove PCR and sequencing errors. CDR3 sequences were aligned to IMGT reference sequences to assign V, D and J gene segments. For a sequence to be retained, a match of at least six nucleotides was required to both a V gene segment and a J gene segment. Rearrangements were classified as productive when the CDR3 lacked stop codons and remained in frame with V and J, and all other rearrangements were classified as non-productive. Following IMGT convention, CDR3 was defined as the stretch from the second conserved V-encoded cysteine to the conserved J-encoded phenylalanine. In an earlier analysis of more than 550 of the donors, sequences lacking an unambiguous match to a single V gene segment were excluded. An earlier analysis of approximately 590 of the donors classified V segments as functional when productive rearrangements were above 56.7% and as segregating when the standard deviation between donors was above 5%. A statistical classification framework was built to diagnose cytomegalovirus status from the catalog of TCR beta chain sequences. In a later analysis, TCR nucleotide sequences were compared against IMGT/GENE-DB human TR gene sequences so that V and J genes could be assigned. A later analysis assigned CDR3 sequences and most-parsimonious VDJ recombination scenarios with the TCRdist pipeline. A later analysis defined each TCR beta chain by its CDR3 amino acid sequence plus V-gene family, and excluded reads lacking a unique V-gene family. In a later analysis, a few hundred highly shared, low-generation-probability nucleotide sequences were removed to address suspected cross-contamination and a sequencing artifact. In a later analysis, a clonal expansion index was calculated for each public chain from normalized within-repertoire ranks of inferred template counts. Generation probabilities in a later analysis came from a VDJ recombination model fitted to out-of-frame rearrangements, and those results were checked against IGoR. In a later analysis, TCR-TCR, TCR-HLA and TCR-CMV co-occurrence was scored with hypergeometric tests, and a repertoire-size bias correction was applied to TCR pairs. To estimate false discovery rates, a later analysis permuted the HLA or CMV assignments 20 times. In a later analysis, co-occurring TCRs were grouped using DBSCAN, and TCRdist sequence similarity was added for clustering within HLA-allele-positive subsets. For co-occurrence clustering, repertoires with fewer than 30,000 or more than 120,000 public chains were excluded, along with roughly 5 repertoires with anomalous nucleotide sharing. TCRdb provides this immuneACCESS table in a form limited to in-frame rearrangements. Some clones are lacking; in checked studies, under half of them reflect an unresolved V gene, and why the rest are absent is not known. D and trimming come from the DNA, and the V and J calls and clone size come from that table. Within this sample are some 60,000 clones, with about 86% of them counted one time only. Approximately 1.7% of the sample rests with the top ten.

Ends trimmed: V by 7 bases, J by 4 bases; bases unmatched to a gene: 8. Taken from cysteine to phenylalanine, the CDR3 has 15 residues. The entry retains the CDR3 DNA only, 45 bases that are in frame from base 1. From a lookup of the germline V gene (reference sequence), CDR1 and CDR2 are LNHDA and SQIVND. The clonotype comes from a man aged 40-49 years in good health and CMV-seronegative. Here the chain combines TRBV19 and TRBJ2-2, and 8 bases in between align with TRBD2. The sequencing sample was made of PBMCs. DNA sequence: TGTGCCAGTACTTCAGCGGGGGCAACCACCGGGGAGCTGTTTTTT. Translated, it gives CASTSAGATTGELFF.